The 16 T cell receptor beta chains presented below share a single source sample, sequenced in a study of patients and donors after allogeneic stem cell transplantation. TCRdb used MiXCR to reprocess the RT-PCR reads, holding one entry per CDR3 protein. The data hold over 150,000 distinct CDR3 sequences, with about 29% observed a single time. The sample consisted of blood, either unsorted or a sorted T cell fraction (not recorded which). The receptors come from a human donor who was either an allogeneic HSCT recipient or a stem cell or donor lymphocyte infusion donor (not recorded which). It is not recorded whose cells these are; they may come from a transplant donor.

This chain links TRBV6-5 with TRBJ2-1; TRBD2 agrees at 10 bases. CDR3 length: 14 amino acids. Germline loops: CDR1 MNHEY, CDR2 SVGAGI. J was trimmed by 5 bases and V by 6 bases; bases with no gene match: 4. The CDR3 sequence: CASRGLAHNNEQFF. The CDR3 nucleotides are TGTGCCAGCAGGGGACTAGCGCACAACAATGAGCAGTTCTTC.

This rearrangement joins TRBV20-1 to TRBJ2-7; tentative D call: TRBD2 (6 bases). Looked up from germline, CDR1 is DFQATT and CDR2 is SNEGSKA (reference sequence). V lost 1 base and J lost 6, with 10 bases in between. This CDR3 is 12 amino acids long. The CDR3 DNA reads TGCAGTGCTAGAGTTAGCGGCCCCGAGCAGTACTTC. Its protein product is CSARVSGPEQYF.

There are many counts of this clonotype. This chain connects TRBV10-3 to TRBJ1-3; D is unresolved. Germline lookup yields CDR1 ENHRY and CDR2 SYGVKD. V lost 2 bases and J 2 bases, leaving 4 bases between the germline ends. The CDR3 covers 13 residues. The CDR3 sequence is CAISEKPGNTIYF. In nucleotides, the CDR3 is TGTGCCATCAGTGAGAAACCTGGAAACACCATATATTTT.

This clonotype has a handful of counts. The gene calls are TRBV20-1 and TRBJ2-1, with 9 bases fitting TRBD2. CDR3 size: 14 residues. V lost 6 bases and J lost 4; bases outside the gene matches: 7. From germline, CDR1 is DFQATT and CDR2 SNEGSKA (reference sequence). The CDR3 DNA sequence: TGCAGTGCCCGGGGACTAGCAAGATACAATGAGCAGTTCTTC. As protein: CSARGLARYNEQFF.

The CDR3: CSARDRQRTQYF. The CDR3 DNA sequence: TGCAGCGCGCGGGACAGGCAAAGGACCCAGTACTTC. This chain uses TRBV29-1 with TRBJ2-5, with 8 nucleotides matching TRBD1. V was clipped by 7 bases and J by 7 bases; unmatched bases: 8. The length of the CDR3 is 12 residues. Germline V CDR1 and CDR2: SQVTM, ANQGSEA.

This sequence joins TRBV7-2 and TRBJ2-3; 8 bases map to TRBD1. The germline gives CDR1 SGHTA, CDR2 FQGNSA. This CDR3 region has 16 residues. V was pared by 5 bases and J by 2 bases, with 9 bases of the junction left unmatched. In DNA form, the CDR3 reads TGTGCCAGCAGCCTGCTGGGACAGGTGATCACAGATACGCAGTATTTT. It specifies CASSLLGQVITDTQYF.

This clonotype was seen a handful of times. The chain links TRBV29-1 to TRBJ2-5, with 7 bases fitting TRBD2. J gave up 2 bases and V 7 bases, and 10 bases lay outside the gene matches. CDR3 size: 14 residues. The germline gives CDR1 SQVTM, CDR2 ANQGSEA. The chain's CDR3 is CSDLLAEHQETQYF. The CDR3 DNA is TGCAGCGACCTTCTAGCGGAACATCAAGAGACCCAGTACTTC.

This clonotype showed up many times. This chain links TRBV12-3 or TRBV12-4 with TRBJ1-2; a weak D match, TRBD1 (6 bases). V was pared by 4 bases and J by 4 bases, with 13 bases between. The CDR3 spans 14 residues. The CDR3 is CASSYKGVAYGYTF. In DNA form, the CDR3 reads TGTGCCAGCAGTTACAAGGGGGTTGCCTATGGCTACACCTTC.

This clonotype came up many times. The chain couples TRBV12-3 or TRBV12-4 to TRBJ1-5; D is unclear. V was trimmed by 6 bases and J by 6 bases, leaving 18 bases between them. This CDR3 is 15 amino acids long. Here the CDR3 reads CASSTISGWVQPQHF. DNA for the CDR3: TGTGCCAGCAGCACCATAAGCGGGTGGGTTCAGCCCCAGCATTTT.

V gene TRBV4-2 combines with J gene TRBJ2-4; D perhaps matches TRBD2 (5 bases). CDR3 length: 16 residues. The V and J ends lost 1 base and 5 bases respectively, with 15 bases between them. The V gene's germline CDR1 is LGHNA and CDR2 YNFKEQ. The CDR3 nucleotides are TGTGCCAGCAGCCAAGTTTGGGTAGAGAGGGAAAACATTCAGTACTTC. The encoded protein is CASSQVWVERENIQYF.

This clonotype has a handful of counts. The chain links TRBV27 to TRBJ2-1; TRBD2 matches at 8 bases. The CDR3 extends over 14 amino acids. Germline trimming cut 8 bases from V and 0 bases from J; bases unmatched to any gene: 3. CDR1 and CDR2 from the germline V gene are MNHEY and SMNVEV (reference sequence). In DNA form, the CDR3 reads TGTGCCAGCCGAACTAGCGGCTCCTACAATGAGCAGTTCTTC. Its protein product is CASRTSGSYNEQFF.

This clonotype came up once. CDR3 loop: CASIQGRETEAFF. The CDR3 nucleotides read TGTGCCAGCATACAGGGGAGGGAGACTGAAGCTTTCTTT. The rearrangement uses TRBV7-9 and TRBJ1-1; TRBD1 matches 7 bases. CDR3 length: 13 amino acids. V lost 7 bases and J lost 5; bases outside the gene matches: 7. Looked up from germline, CDR1 is SEHNR and CDR2 is FQNEAQ (reference sequence).

This sequence joins TRBV6-5 and TRBJ2-3; D ambiguous. This CDR3 is built from 13 residues. Looked up from germline, CDR1 is MNHEY and CDR2 is SVGAGI. Between the trimmed V and J ends, which lost 1 base and 6 bases, there was a span of 8 bases. CDR3 amino acids: CASSYLEDDTQYF. CDR3 DNA sequence: TGTGCCAGCAGTTACTTAGAGGACGATACGCAGTATTTT.

This clonotype was seen a few times. The chain's CDR3 is CASSPPLNNQPQHF. CDR3 nucleotide sequence: TGTGCCAGCAGTCCCCCTCTCAACAATCAGCCCCAGCATTTT. The chain combines TRBV28 with TRBJ1-5; D is unresolved. V was trimmed by 5 bases and J by 3 bases, leaving 11 bases between them. The CDR3 runs 14 residues. Germline CDR1 and CDR2: MDHEN and SYDVKM.

The table lists this clonotype with a few counts. This sequence joins TRBV11-2 and TRBJ2-2, with TRBD2 matching 14 bases. V lost 6 bases, J lost 5 bases, and 8 bases stayed unmatched. The germline gives CDR1 SGHAT, CDR2 FQNNGV. The CDR3 loop spans 17 amino acids. The CDR3 here is CASRGLAGGLGTGELFF. In nucleotides, the CDR3 is TGTGCCAGCAGAGGACTAGCGGGAGGTCTAGGTACCGGGGAGCTGTTTTTT.

This clonotype has a handful of counts. The chain couples TRBV24-1 to TRBJ1-5, with a weak D call TRBD1 (6 bases). With 3 bases removed from V and 3 bases from J, the gap between germline ends came to 14 bases. The germline gives CDR1 KGHDR, CDR2 SFDVKD. This CDR3 spans 16 amino acids. CDR3 protein: CATSDGDRYTNQPQHF. The CDR3, as DNA: TGTGCCACCAGTGATGGAGACAGGTACACCAATCAGCCCCAGCATTTT.